This TCR beta chain was captured in a study of identical twins. Study results and limitations: Fewer insertions marked abundant cord blood beta clonotypes; young adult naive trended weakly, memory not at all.

TCRdb analysed the 5' RACE reads with MiXCR anew, one entry per CDR3 protein. In the table there are 450,000 to 600,000 distinct CDR3 sequences, 20% to 25% of which are singletons. Notes on this clonotype: What it binds is unknown.

CDR3 size: 16 residues. In germline, CDR1 is SGHRS, CDR2 YFSETQ. The trim removed 1 base at V and 7 bases at J, leaving 9 bases unmatched. These sequences were also reported in another study, on yellow fever vaccine responses in identical twins.

The TCR sequence derives from a woman in her late teens or twenties in good health. This chain links TRBV5-1 with TRBJ2-2; 8 nucleotides align to TRBD1. Sequencing was carried out using CD4+ T cells sorted from blood. CDR3 in DNA: TGCGCCAGCAGCTTGCCCAGGGGGCGAGAGGTCGGGGAGCTGTTTTTT. Its translation: CASSLPRGREVGELFF.